The entry below gives a single T cell receptor (beta chain) sequence along with its context. Antigen unknown. The sample originates from a study of cytomegalovirus exposure and HLA in healthy donors. This CDR3 region has 14 residues. Germline CDR1 MGHRA, CDR2 YSYEKL. V was clipped by 0 bases and J by 5 bases; unmatched bases: 4. Study conclusions and caveats: Later findings reportedly placed an Asian-associated ancestry cluster below the approximately 670-donor mean for N-insertions.

This PCR relied on a set of 60 Vbeta primers and 13 Jbeta primers. Sequencing used immunoSEQ multiplex PCR; TCRdb keeps in-frame clones, though not all of them. The data contain fewer than 200,000 clones, about 80% of them singletons. The TCR comes from a man aged 40-55 years in good health and CMV-seropositive. The specimen sequenced was PBMCs. The chain joins TRBV4-1 to TRBJ2-7; 7 bases are shared with TRBD1. The CDR3 DNA reads as TGCGCCAGCAGCCAAGACAGGGGGTCCAACGAGCAGTACTTC. Protein: CASSQDRGSNEQYF.